These 27 T cell receptor beta chains were sequenced from one sample in a study of CD8+CD57+ T cells in acquired aplastic anemia. The template for TCR beta VDJ and CDR3 sequence profiling was genomic DNA. TCRdb redid the calling of the reads with MiXCR, one entry per CDR3 protein. Of some 170,000 distinct CDR3 sequences in the sample, roughly 63% were seen once. Patients sequenced had flow cytometry evidence of CD8+CD57+ cell expansion. The sequencing sample was made of sorted CD4+, CD8+, or CD8+CD57+ T cells (not recorded which) from PBMCs. The source of these receptors is a human donor with aplastic anemia.

This clonotype was seen more than once but under ten times. The CDR3 is CSALRAGGYGYTF. The CDR3 DNA reads as TGCAGTGCTCTACGGGCAGGGGGGTATGGCTACACCTTC. The V gene is TRBV20-1, the J gene TRBJ1-2, with 7 bases aligning to TRBD1. The J segment lost 5 bases and the V segment lost 5 bases, leaving 8 bases of the junction unmatched. Germline V gene data show CDR1 as DFQATT and CDR2 as SNEGSKA (reference sequence). This CDR3 is built from 13 residues.

This clonotype was seen many times. V and J are TRBV7-9 and TRBJ1-1; the D gene is possibly TRBD1 (5 bases). Germline V CDR1 and CDR2: SEHNR, FQNEAQ (reference sequence). The ends were cut back, 1 base at V and 1 base at J, with 10 bases in the middle. This CDR3 has 15 residues. In DNA, the CDR3 is TGTGCCAGCAGCTTAGGGGTCAGGGCGAACACTGAAGCTTTCTTT. It is translated as CASSLGVRANTEAFF.

On this clonotype itself: It may be a read error: a sequence one base away is much more abundant. Here the CDR3 omits its conserved ending phenylalanine or tryptophan, so a read error is the likely source. The genes are TRBV19 and TRBJ1-2; tentatively, D is TRBD1 (6 bases). Trimming removed 9 bases from V and 4 bases from J, with 15 bases in between. The CDR3 is made up of 13 amino acids. The V gene's germline CDR1 is LNHDA and CDR2 SQIVND (reference sequence). CDR3: CASSDTGTYGYTV. The CDR3 region has the DNA TGTGCCAGCAGTGACACAGGGACCTATGGCTACACCGTC.

V is TRBV5-1 and J is TRBJ2-3; TRBD1 matches 8 bases. The CDR3 totals 16 residues. In germline, CDR1 is SGHRS, CDR2 YFSETQ. With V trimmed by 4 bases and J by 0 bases, 7 bases remained unmatched. The CDR3 DNA reads TGCGCCAGCAGCCTCGGACAGGGCAGCAGCACAGATACGCAGTATTTT. Translated, it gives CASSLGQGSSTDTQYF.

The table lists this clonotype with a count of one. The chain has TRBV24-1 and TRBJ2-2, with D tentatively TRBD2 (5 bases). CDR3 length equals 16 residues. V dropped 2 bases and J dropped 2 bases, with 11 bases sitting between them. Germline CDR1 KGHDR, CDR2 SFDVKD. The CDR3 protein is CATSDWAGINTGELFF. In DNA, the CDR3 is TGTGCCACCAGTGATTGGGCCGGGATCAACACCGGGGAGCTGTTTTTT.

This chain links TRBV4-2 with TRBJ2-7, with 7 bases that match TRBD1. The CDR3 runs 15 residues. Germline lookup yields CDR1 LGHNA and CDR2 YNFKEQ. V shed 1 base, J shed 1 base, and the junction held 4 bases outside the gene matches. CDR3 nucleotides: TGTGCCAGCAGCCAAGGGGACAGCGAGTCCTACGAGCAGTACTTC. Amino acids: CASSQGDSESYEQYF.

This clonotype appeared many times. The chain recombines TRBV20-1 with TRBJ2-3; TRBD2 agrees at 7 bases. The CDR3 runs to 16 residues. V trimming: 0 bases; J trimming: 2 bases; junction bases outside the gene matches: 8. Looked up from germline, CDR1 is DFQATT and CDR2 is SNEGSKA (reference sequence). The CDR3 bases are TGCAGTGCTAGAGATGTGGGGGGGGTCAACACAGATACGCAGTATTTT. Translated: CSARDVGGVNTDTQYF.

The chain recombines TRBV4-3 with TRBJ2-7, with 7 nucleotides matching TRBD1. Germline trimming cut 1 base from V and 3 bases from J; bases unmatched to any gene: 6. This CDR3 has 15 amino acids. CDR1 is LGHNA, CDR2 YSLEER, per germline. This CDR3 reads CASSQGLTGDYEQYF. In DNA form, the CDR3 reads TGCGCCAGCAGCCAAGGATTAACAGGGGACTACGAGCAGTACTTC.

This clonotype appeared a few times. The rearrangement uses TRBV20-1 and TRBJ2-1; D unresolved. V was shortened by 5 bases and J by 3 bases, with 11 bases between the two germline ends. There are 13 residues in the CDR3. In germline, CDR1 is DFQATT, CDR2 SNEGSKA (reference sequence). DNA for the CDR3: TGCAGTGCTCCCGCATCGGACTACAATGAGCAGTTCTTC. As protein: CSAPASDYNEQFF.

The chain couples TRBV7-2 to TRBJ2-7; possibly TRBD2 for D (6 bases). Germline CDR1 reads SGHTA; CDR2 reads FQGNSA. The CDR3 consists of 14 residues. Trimming removed 4 bases at V and 4 bases at J, with 14 bases between. This CDR3 is CASSSGLLLYEQYF. As DNA, the CDR3 is TGTGCCAGCAGCTCGGGACTCTTGCTATACGAGCAGTACTTC.

The genes are TRBV12-3 or TRBV12-4 and TRBJ2-7, with TRBD1 matching over 10 bases. The CDR3 sequence is 15 residues long. V shed 5 bases and J 6 bases; nucleotides not matched to a gene: 10. This CDR3 is CASSPRGTGASEQYF. In DNA form, the CDR3 reads TGTGCCAGCAGTCCTCGCGGGACAGGGGCTAGCGAGCAGTACTTC.

The chain employs TRBV29-1 and TRBJ2-7; 9 bases fit TRBD1. The CDR3 runs 15 residues. The V gene end was trimmed by 6 bases and the J gene end by 3 bases; junction bases not matched to a gene: 12. Per germline, CDR1 SQVTM and CDR2 ANQGSEA. CDR3 in DNA: TGCAGCGTCGACCCGGGACAGGGACACTGCTACGAGCAGTACTTC. Translation: CSVDPGQGHCYEQYF.

The chain is built from TRBV2 and TRBJ2-1; D gene uncertain. The CDR3 consists of 12 residues. Germline CDR1 and CDR2: SNHLY and FYNNEI. V was trimmed by 2 bases and J by 7 bases, leaving 6 bases between them. The CDR3 spells CASSEIRNEQFF. The CDR3 DNA reads as TGTGCCAGCAGTGAAATCCGGAATGAGCAGTTCTTC. Full variable domain (rest looked up from reference TRBV2 and TRBJ2-1): EPEVTQTPSHQVTQMGQEVILRCVPISNHLYFYWYRQILGQKVEFLVSFYNNEISEKSEIFDDQFSVERPDGSNFTLKIRSTKLEDSAMYFCASSEIRNEQFFGPGTRLTVL.

The chain combines TRBV12-5 with TRBJ2-7; perhaps TRBD2 as D (5 bases). Germline-derived CDR1 and CDR2 are LGHNT and FRNRAP. The CDR3 totals 14 residues. The CDR3 loop is CASSLSSRRNEQYF. CDR3 coding DNA: TGTGCCAGCAGTTTAAGTTCCAGGAGGAACGAGCAGTACTTC.

V gene TRBV2 combines with J gene TRBJ2-1; D remains ambiguous. Trimming pared 2 bases from V and 9 bases from J, leaving 8 bases between. The CDR3 is made up of 12 amino acids. The germline CDR1 and CDR2 sequences are SNHLY and FYNNEI. The CDR3 spells CASSEIAGEQFF. The CDR3 DNA is TGTGCCAGCAGTGAAATTGCAGGTGAGCAGTTCTTC.

This chain connects TRBV20-1 to TRBJ1-2; the match to TRBD1 covers 8 bases. CDR3 length: 13 residues. The germline CDR1 and CDR2 sequences are DFQATT and SNEGSKA (reference sequence). V shed 4 bases, J shed 1 base, and the junction held 2 bases outside the gene matches. Here the CDR3 reads CSAKTGVNYGYTF. CDR3 sequence (DNA): TGCAGTGCTAAGACAGGGGTTAACTATGGCTACACCTTC.

The chain couples TRBV7-8 to TRBJ2-3, with 14 bases lining up with TRBD2. The ends lost 6 bases at V and 4 bases at J; junction bases unmatched: 6. The CDR3 sequence is 16 residues long. From germline, CDR1 is SGHVS and CDR2 FQNEAQ. The CDR3 region has the DNA TGTGCCAGCAGTCAGGGACTAGCGGGAGCGGCAGATACGCAGTATTTT. Protein: CASSQGLAGAADTQYF.

This clonotype turned up a few times. J is TRBJ2-1 and V is TRBV4-2; TRBD2 matches 7 bases. Germline V lookup: CDR1 LGHNA, CDR2 YNFKEQ. The CDR3 is 15 residues long. J lost 8 bases, V lost 1 base, and 8 bases had no gene match. The CDR3 DNA sequence: TGTGCCAGCAGCCAAGGTGGGGACTATCGGCATGAGCAGTTCTTC. Protein sequence: CASSQGGDYRHEQFF.

As concerns this clonotype: The junction shows a germline mismatch at one end, possibly a read error. The CDR3 sequence: CASSYFRTDSYERYF. CDR3 DNA sequence: TGTGCCAGCAGTTACTTCCGGACGGATTCCTACGAGCGGTACTTC. V gene TRBV6-5 combines with J gene TRBJ2-7, with D hard to call. Germline V gene sequence: CDR1 MNHEY, CDR2 SVGAGI. The CDR3 is made up of 15 amino acids.

This clonotype was observed many times. The chain uses TRBV20-1 and TRBJ1-2, with 8 bases that match TRBD1. The CDR3 length is 15 residues. The germline CDR1 and CDR2 sequences are DFQATT and SNEGSKA (reference sequence). V trimming: 0 bases; J trimming: 2 bases; junction bases outside the gene matches: 5. CDR3 residues: CSARDGRDRNYGYTF. CDR3 nucleotide sequence: TGCAGTGCTAGAGATGGAAGGGACAGGAACTATGGCTACACCTTC.

The V gene is TRBV24-1, the J gene TRBJ2-7, with 7 bases that match TRBD1. The V segment lost 4 bases and the J segment 5 bases; nucleotides outside the gene matches: 7. There are 14 residues in the CDR3. Germline CDR1 KGHDR, CDR2 SFDVKD. In DNA form, the CDR3 reads TGTGCCACCAGTGACCCGACAGGGCTCAACGAGCAGTACTTC. Translated: CATSDPTGLNEQYF.

This rearrangement joins TRBV19 to TRBJ1-3, with a possible D match to TRBD1 (6 bases). Per the germline V gene, CDR1 is LNHDA and CDR2 is SQIVND (reference sequence). This CDR3 comprises 15 residues. Trimming removed 10 bases at V and 0 bases at J, with 16 bases between. The chain's CDR3 is CATRRGGLSGNTIYF. The CDR3 nucleotides read TGTGCCACGAGGCGCGGGGGGCTCTCTGGAAACACCATATATTTT. The variable domain in full, completed from reference TRBV19 and TRBJ1-3, reads DGGITQSPKYLFRKEGQNVTLSCEQNLNHDAMYWYRQDPGQGLRLIYYSQIVNDFQKGDIAEGYSVSREKKESFPLTVTSAQKNPTAFYLCATRRGGLSGNTIYFGEGSWLTVV.

The chain uses TRBV27 and TRBJ2-1, with D perhaps matching TRBD1 or TRBD2 (6 bases each). This CDR3 is built from 15 residues. V lost 7 bases and J lost 3, with 16 bases in between. Germline V gene sequence: CDR1 MNHEY, CDR2 SMNVEV (reference sequence). The CDR3 coding sequence is TGTGCCAGCACTCCCCTGGGGGGCAACTACAATGAGCAGTTCTTC. As protein: CASTPLGGNYNEQFF.

Ten or more counts support this clonotype. The chain employs TRBV5-1 and TRBJ2-3; D possibly matches TRBD1 or TRBD2 (6 bases each). The CDR3 contains 17 residues. Looked up from germline, CDR1 is SGHRS and CDR2 is YFSETQ. V dropped 0 bases and J dropped 4 bases, with 18 bases sitting between them. The CDR3 nucleotides are TGCGCCAGCAGCTTGGTGTATGGGGGGCGATTACCAGATACGCAGTATTTT. Translated: CASSLVYGGRLPDTQYF.

This rearrangement joins TRBV2 to TRBJ1-2, with D unclear. The germline gives CDR1 SNHLY, CDR2 FYNNEI. Trimming cost V 3 bases and J 8 bases, with 16 bases left between them. The CDR3 loop spans 14 amino acids. The CDR3 protein is CASSDGWRENGYTF. CDR3 sequence (DNA): TGTGCCAGCAGTGACGGGTGGAGAGAGAACGGCTACACCTTC.

The J gene is TRBJ1-5, the V gene TRBV6-1; unclear D gene. Germline CDR1 and CDR2: MNHNS and SASEGT. V was shortened by 2 bases and J by 9 bases, with 23 bases between the two germline ends. This CDR3 has 17 amino acids. CDR3 DNA: TGTGCCAGCAGTGAATGGGCCGAAAGGGAGCTAAATTGGCCCCAGCATTTT. It is translated as CASSEWAERELNWPQHF.

This chain joins TRBV10-3 and TRBJ1-2; weak D call: TRBD1 (5 bases). Trimming left V 0 bases short and J 4 bases short, with 15 bases between. Germline values: CDR1 ENHRY, CDR2 SYGVKD. The length of the CDR3 is 16 residues. The CDR3 reads CAISESMDTSLYGYTF. CDR3 DNA sequence: TGTGCCATCAGTGAGTCAATGGACACCAGCCTCTATGGCTACACCTTC.